This is a list of T cell receptor beta chains from one sample in a study of blood T cell repertoires in COVID-19. The table came from immunoSEQ multiplex PCR; TCRdb's copy has only in-frame clones and leaves some out. The sample consists of tens of thousands of clones, approximately 80% of them appearing once. Sequenced material: peripheral blood. All receptors derive from a man between 65 and 85 years old with active COVID-19. CDR3s include the opening cysteine and the closing phenylalanine or tryptophan. Fields, in order: CDR3 DNA, CDR3 protein, V gene, J gene, clone size, D gene. A D gene is named only where the DNA matches it firmly. Clone size, where shown, is once, few, many, or a class for clones that have expanded.

cdr3_nt: TGTGCCAGCAGCCAAGATCTTTCGCCTGGGAGGTCACCCCTCCACTTT; cdr3_aa: CASSQDLSPGRSPLHF; v_call: TRBV4-2; j_call: TRBJ1-6; clone_size: -; d_call: -
cdr3_nt: TGTGCCAGCAGTGAGGGACAGTCTGGAAACACCATATATTTT; cdr3_aa: CASSEGQSGNTIYF; v_call: TRBV25-1; j_call: TRBJ1-3; clone_size: -; d_call: TRBD1
cdr3_nt: TGTGCCAGCAGTTTACGGGCCGTTGGGACAGGAACCTACGAGCAGTACTTC; cdr3_aa: CASSLRAVGTGTYEQYF; v_call: TRBV27; j_call: TRBJ2-7; clone_size: few; d_call: TRBD1
cdr3_nt: TGTGCCAGCAGACTCGTGGGGGTACAGGGGTCCCCCGAGACCCAGTACTTC; cdr3_aa: CASRLVGVQGSPETQYF; v_call: TRBV2; j_call: TRBJ2-5; clone_size: -; d_call: TRBD1
cdr3_nt: TGCAGCGTACCCGGGACAGGGTGGAATGAGCAGTTCTTC; cdr3_aa: CSVPGTGWNEQFF; v_call: TRBV29-1; j_call: TRBJ2-1; clone_size: few; d_call: TRBD1
cdr3_nt: TGTGCTAGCAGCCAAGATCAGGTGCGCGGGACGTTTGCGGGAGACCTTCCGTACAATGAGCAGTTCTTC; cdr3_aa: CASSQDQVRGTFAGDLPYNEQFF; v_call: TRBV4-2; j_call: TRBJ2-1; clone_size: -; d_call: TRBD2
cdr3_nt: TGCGCCAGCAGCTTTCTAGCGGGAAGCGGAGAGACCCAGTACTTC; cdr3_aa: CASSFLAGSGETQYF; v_call: TRBV5-1; j_call: TRBJ2-5; clone_size: few; d_call: TRBD2
cdr3_nt: TGTGCCAGCAGTTACGGTGGGGGCGTGCTGGGCTACACCTTC; cdr3_aa: CASSYGGGVLGYTF; v_call: TRBV6-5; j_call: TRBJ1-2; clone_size: -; d_call: -
cdr3_nt: TGTGCCACCGGGACAGGGGCAGACACCGGGGAGCTGTTTTTT; cdr3_aa: CATGTGADTGELFF; v_call: TRBV10-3; j_call: TRBJ2-2; clone_size: few; d_call: TRBD1
cdr3_nt: TGCGCCAGCAGCTCCCAGCTAGCGGGAAACACCGGGGAGCTGTTTTTT; cdr3_aa: CASSSQLAGNTGELFF; v_call: TRBV5-1; j_call: TRBJ2-2; clone_size: -; d_call: TRBD2
cdr3_nt: TGTGCCAGCAGCCAACAGGGTTGGAGGAACACTGAAGCTTTCTTT; cdr3_aa: CASSQQGWRNTEAFF; v_call: TRBV5-6; j_call: TRBJ1-1; clone_size: -; d_call: -
cdr3_nt: TGTGCCAGCAGTTGGACTTTCCCCGGGGAGCTGTTTTTT; cdr3_aa: CASSWTFPGELFF; v_call: TRBV6-2/TRBV6-3; j_call: TRBJ2-2; clone_size: -; d_call: -
cdr3_nt: TGCAGCGTTGAAGGGACAGGGGGCTATGGCTACACCTTC; cdr3_aa: CSVEGTGGYGYTF; v_call: TRBV29-1; j_call: TRBJ1-2; clone_size: -; d_call: TRBD1
cdr3_nt: TGTGCCAGCTCACCAGGGAGTAACCATGGCTACACCTTC; cdr3_aa: CASSPGSNHGYTF; v_call: TRBV18; j_call: TRBJ1-2; clone_size: -; d_call: -
cdr3_nt: TGCAGCGTTCGGGGGTCCCCTTCCTACGAGCAGTACTTC; cdr3_aa: CSVRGSPSYEQYF; v_call: TRBV29-1; j_call: TRBJ2-7; clone_size: -; d_call: -
cdr3_nt: TGTGCCAGCAGGGGACTAGCGGGGGGGGCTGGGACCCAGTACTTC; cdr3_aa: CASRGLAGGAGTQYF; v_call: TRBV27; j_call: TRBJ2-5; clone_size: -; d_call: TRBD2
cdr3_nt: TGTGCCAGCAGTTTAGAGGAGGGCCTTTATAGCAATCAGCCCCAGCATTTT; cdr3_aa: CASSLEEGLYSNQPQHF; v_call: TRBV28; j_call: TRBJ1-5; clone_size: -; d_call: -
cdr3_nt: TGCGCCAGCAGCTTGGCCGGGACAGGGCATGAAAAACTGTTTTTT; cdr3_aa: CASSLAGTGHEKLFF; v_call: TRBV5-1; j_call: TRBJ1-4; clone_size: -; d_call: TRBD1
cdr3_nt: TGCGCCAGCAGCTTGGGACAGCAGACCTACGAGCAGTACTTC; cdr3_aa: CASSLGQQTYEQYF; v_call: TRBV5-1; j_call: TRBJ2-7; clone_size: -; d_call: -
cdr3_nt: TGTGCCAGCAGATATGGCAACACCATATATTTT; cdr3_aa: CASRYGNTIYF; v_call: TRBV12-3/TRBV12-4; j_call: TRBJ1-3; clone_size: -; d_call: -
cdr3_nt: TGTGCCAGCAGCAAAGCGCACGTAGGAGGGGTGGATGGCTACACCTTC; cdr3_aa: CASSKAHVGGVDGYTF; v_call: TRBV21-1; j_call: TRBJ1-2; clone_size: -; d_call: -
cdr3_nt: TGTGCCAGCAGGCCCAGACAGGTGATGGTCCCCGAGCAGTACTTC; cdr3_aa: CASRPRQVMVPEQYF; v_call: TRBV2; j_call: TRBJ2-7; clone_size: -; d_call: -
cdr3_nt: TGCGCCAGCAGCTTCGAGGGAGGGTACACTGAAGCTTTCTTT; cdr3_aa: CASSFEGGYTEAFF; v_call: TRBV5-1; j_call: TRBJ1-1; clone_size: few; d_call: -
cdr3_nt: TGTGCCAGCAGCAGATACAGGGGTGTGAACACTGAAGCTTTCTTT; cdr3_aa: CASSRYRGVNTEAFF; v_call: TRBV7-8; j_call: TRBJ1-1; clone_size: -; d_call: TRBD1